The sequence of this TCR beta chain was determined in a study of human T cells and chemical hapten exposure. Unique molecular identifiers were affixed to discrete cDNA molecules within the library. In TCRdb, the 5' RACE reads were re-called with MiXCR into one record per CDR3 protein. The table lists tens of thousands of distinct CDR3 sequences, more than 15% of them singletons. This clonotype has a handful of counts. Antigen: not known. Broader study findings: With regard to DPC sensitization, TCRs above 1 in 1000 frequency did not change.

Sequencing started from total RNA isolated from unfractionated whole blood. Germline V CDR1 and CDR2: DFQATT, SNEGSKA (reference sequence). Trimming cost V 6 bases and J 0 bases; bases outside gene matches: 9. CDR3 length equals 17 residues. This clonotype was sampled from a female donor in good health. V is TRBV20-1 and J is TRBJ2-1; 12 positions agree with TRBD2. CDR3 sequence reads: CSALGTSGSHSYNEQFF. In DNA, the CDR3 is TGCAGTGCCTTGGGGACTAGCGGGTCCCACTCCTACAATGAGCAGTTCTTC.